The T cell receptor (beta chain) under discussion was sequenced for a study of blood T cells in healthy people across ages. Study-level results: When one million T cells were used, diversity estimates were thought to be underestimates. Naive CD4+ cells and diversity were both higher in long-lived donors than in aged donors. The unsorted PBMCs prevented any conclusive comparison of naive versus antigen-experienced cells.

Combining a sample-barcoded 5' primer with a J-beta primer mix, a second PCR ran for about 7 to 11 cycles. All samples gave at least 2.5 million CDR3-containing paired-end reads. TCRdb recomputed calls from the 5' RACE reads with MiXCR, one row per CDR3 protein. This table has some 900,000 distinct CDR3 sequences, 40% to 60% appearing once. The sample holds a few counts of this clonotype. Its target is not known. Trimming cost V 3 bases and J 5 bases, with 12 bases left between them. This CDR3 contains 13 residues. The V gene's germline CDR1 is SGDLS and CDR2 YYNGEE. The sample consisted of blood. This TCR was sampled from a man aged 25-45 years in good health. The gene calls are TRBV9 and TRBJ2-7; TRBD2 might be the D (6 bases). CDR3 sequence: CASSGDGGNEQYF. Written as DNA, the CDR3 is TGTGCCAGCAGCGGAGACGGAGGGAACGAGCAGTACTTC.